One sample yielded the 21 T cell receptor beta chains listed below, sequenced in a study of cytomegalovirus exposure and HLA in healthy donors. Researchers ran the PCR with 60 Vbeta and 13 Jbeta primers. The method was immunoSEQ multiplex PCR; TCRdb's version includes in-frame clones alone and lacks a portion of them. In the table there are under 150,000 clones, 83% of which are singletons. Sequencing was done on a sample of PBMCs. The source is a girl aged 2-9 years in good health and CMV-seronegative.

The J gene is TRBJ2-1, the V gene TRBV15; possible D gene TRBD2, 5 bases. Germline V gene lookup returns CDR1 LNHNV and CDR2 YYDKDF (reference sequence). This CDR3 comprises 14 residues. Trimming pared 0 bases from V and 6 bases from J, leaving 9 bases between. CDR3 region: CATSRDGVLNEQFF. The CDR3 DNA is TGTGCCACCAGCAGAGACGGGGTCCTCAATGAGCAGTTCTTC.

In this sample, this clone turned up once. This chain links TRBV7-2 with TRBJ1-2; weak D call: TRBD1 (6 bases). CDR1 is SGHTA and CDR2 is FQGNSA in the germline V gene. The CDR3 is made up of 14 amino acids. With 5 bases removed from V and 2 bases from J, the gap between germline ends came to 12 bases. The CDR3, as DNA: TGTGCCAGCAGCGCCCGACAGGCCAACTATGGCTACACCTTC. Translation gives CASSARQANYGYTF.

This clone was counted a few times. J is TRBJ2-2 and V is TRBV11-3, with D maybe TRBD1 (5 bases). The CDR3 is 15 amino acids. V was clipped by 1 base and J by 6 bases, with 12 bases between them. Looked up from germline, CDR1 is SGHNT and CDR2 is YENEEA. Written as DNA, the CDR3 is TGTGCCAGCAGCTTAGGTGGCAGGGTGTCCGGGGAGCTGTTTTTT. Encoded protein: CASSLGGRVSGELFF.

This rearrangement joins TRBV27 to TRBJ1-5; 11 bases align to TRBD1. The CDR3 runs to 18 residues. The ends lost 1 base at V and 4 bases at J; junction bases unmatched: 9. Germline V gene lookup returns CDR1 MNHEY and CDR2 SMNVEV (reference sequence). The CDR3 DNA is TGTGCCAGCAGTTTATGGTTTCCGGGGGACAGGGGGAATCAGCCCCAGCATTTT. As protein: CASSLWFPGDRGNQPQHF.

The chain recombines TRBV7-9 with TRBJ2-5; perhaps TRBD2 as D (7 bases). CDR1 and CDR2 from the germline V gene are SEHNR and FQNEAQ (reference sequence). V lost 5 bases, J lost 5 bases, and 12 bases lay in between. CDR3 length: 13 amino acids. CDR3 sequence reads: CASSPPGGETQYF. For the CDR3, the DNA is TGTGCCAGCAGCCCGCCGGGGGGCGAGACCCAGTACTTC.

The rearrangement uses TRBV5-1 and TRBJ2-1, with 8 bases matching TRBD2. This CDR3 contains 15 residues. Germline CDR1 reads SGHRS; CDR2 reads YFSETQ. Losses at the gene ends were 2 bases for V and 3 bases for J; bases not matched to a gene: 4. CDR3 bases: TGCGCCAGCAGCTTAACTAGCGGAGTCTACAATGAGCAGTTCTTC. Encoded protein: CASSLTSGVYNEQFF. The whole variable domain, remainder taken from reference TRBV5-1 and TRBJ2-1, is KAGVTQTPRYLIKTRGQQVTLSCSPISGHRSVSWYQQTPGQGLQFLFEYFSETQRNKGNFPGRFSGRQFSNSRSEMNVSTLELGDSALYLCASSLTSGVYNEQFFGPGTRLTVL.

CDR3 sequence (DNA): TGTGCCAGCTCACCCGACAGGACAGGGACCCAGTACTTC. Translation: CASSPDRTGTQYF. The chain links TRBV18 to TRBJ2-5, with 7 bases aligning to TRBD1. Losses at the gene ends were 3 bases for V and 7 bases for J; bases not matched to a gene: 5. The CDR3 is 13 residues long. Germline CDR1 reads KGHSH; CDR2 reads LQKENI.

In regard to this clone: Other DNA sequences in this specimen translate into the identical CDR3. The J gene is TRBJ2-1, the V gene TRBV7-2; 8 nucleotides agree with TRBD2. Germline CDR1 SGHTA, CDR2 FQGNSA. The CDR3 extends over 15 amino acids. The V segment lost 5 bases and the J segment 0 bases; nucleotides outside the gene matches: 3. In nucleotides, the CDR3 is TGTGCCAGCAGCCTGAGCGGGAGCTCCTACAATGAGCAGTTCTTC. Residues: CASSLSGSSYNEQFF. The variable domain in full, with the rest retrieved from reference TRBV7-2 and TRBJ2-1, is GAGVSQSPSNKVTEKGKDVELRCDPISGHTALYWYRQSLGQGLEFLIYFQGNSAPDKSGLPSDRFSAERTGGSVSTLTIQRTQQEDSAVYLCASSLSGSSYNEQFFGPGTRLTVL.

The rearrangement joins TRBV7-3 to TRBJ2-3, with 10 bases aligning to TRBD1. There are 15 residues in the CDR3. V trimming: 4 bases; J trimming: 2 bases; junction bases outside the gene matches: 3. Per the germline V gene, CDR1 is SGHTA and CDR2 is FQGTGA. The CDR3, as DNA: TGTGCCAGCAGCTCGACAGGGGGCCTCACAGATACGCAGTATTTT. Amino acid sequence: CASSSTGGLTDTQYF.

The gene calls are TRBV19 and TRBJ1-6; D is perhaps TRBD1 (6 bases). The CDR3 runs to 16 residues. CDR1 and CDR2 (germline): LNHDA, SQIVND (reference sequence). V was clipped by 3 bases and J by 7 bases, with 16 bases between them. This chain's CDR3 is CASSIGTPRGNSPLHF. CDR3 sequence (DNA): TGTGCCAGTAGTATCGGCACACCGAGGGGGAATTCACCCCTCCACTTT. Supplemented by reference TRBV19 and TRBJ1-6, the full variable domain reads DGGITQSPKYLFRKEGQNVTLSCEQNLNHDAMYWYRQDPGQGLRLIYYSQIVNDFQKGDIAEGYSVSREKKESFPLTVTSAQKNPTAFYLCASSIGTPRGNSPLHFGNGTRLTVT.

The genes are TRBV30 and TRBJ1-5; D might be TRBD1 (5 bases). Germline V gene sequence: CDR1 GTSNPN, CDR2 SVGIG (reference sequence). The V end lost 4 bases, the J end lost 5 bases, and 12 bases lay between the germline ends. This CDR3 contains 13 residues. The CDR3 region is CAWKGVADQPQHF. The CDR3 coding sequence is TGTGCCTGGAAAGGGGTGGCGGATCAGCCCCAGCATTTT.

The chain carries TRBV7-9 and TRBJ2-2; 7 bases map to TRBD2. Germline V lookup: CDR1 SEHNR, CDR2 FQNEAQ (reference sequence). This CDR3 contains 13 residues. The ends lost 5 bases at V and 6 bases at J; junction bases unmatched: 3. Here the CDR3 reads CASSGGGPGELFF. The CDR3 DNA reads TGTGCCAGCAGCGGGGGGGGTCCCGGGGAGCTGTTTTTT.

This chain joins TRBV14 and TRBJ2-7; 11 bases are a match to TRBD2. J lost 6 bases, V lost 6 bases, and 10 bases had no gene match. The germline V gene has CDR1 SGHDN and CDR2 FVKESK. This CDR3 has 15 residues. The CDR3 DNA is TGTGCCAGCAGTTCCACACTAGCGGGAGTTTCCGAGCAGTACTTC. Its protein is CASSSTLAGVSEQYF.

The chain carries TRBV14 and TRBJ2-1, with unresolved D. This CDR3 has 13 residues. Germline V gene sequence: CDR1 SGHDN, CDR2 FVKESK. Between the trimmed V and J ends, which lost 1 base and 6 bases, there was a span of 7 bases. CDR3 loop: CASSQVTSNEQFF. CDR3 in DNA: TGTGCCAGCAGCCAAGTTACCAGCAATGAGCAGTTCTTC.

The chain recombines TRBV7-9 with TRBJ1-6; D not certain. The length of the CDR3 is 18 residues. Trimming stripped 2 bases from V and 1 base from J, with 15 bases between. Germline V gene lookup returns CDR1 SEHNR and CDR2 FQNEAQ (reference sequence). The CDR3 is CASSLYPDRASYNSPLHF. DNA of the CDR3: TGTGCCAGCAGCTTATACCCCGATCGCGCGTCCTATAATTCACCCCTCCACTTT.

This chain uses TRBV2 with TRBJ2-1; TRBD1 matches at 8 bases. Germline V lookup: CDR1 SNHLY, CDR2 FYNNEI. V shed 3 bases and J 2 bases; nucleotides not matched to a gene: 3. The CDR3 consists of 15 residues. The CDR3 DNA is TGTGCCAGCAGTGACGGGACAGGCGCCTACAATGAGCAGTTCTTC. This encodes CASSDGTGAYNEQFF.

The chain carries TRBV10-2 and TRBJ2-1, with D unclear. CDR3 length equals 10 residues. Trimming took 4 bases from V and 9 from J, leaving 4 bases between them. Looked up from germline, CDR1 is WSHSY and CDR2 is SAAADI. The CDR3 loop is CASSAGEQFF. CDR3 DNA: TGCGCCAGCAGTGCCGGTGAGCAGTTCTTC.

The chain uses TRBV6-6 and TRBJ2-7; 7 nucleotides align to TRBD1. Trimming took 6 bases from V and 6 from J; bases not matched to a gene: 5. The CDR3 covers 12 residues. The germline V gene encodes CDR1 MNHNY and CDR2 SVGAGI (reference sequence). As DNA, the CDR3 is TGTGCCAGCAGCGGTGGGACAGCCGAGCAGTACTTC. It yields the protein CASSGGTAEQYF.

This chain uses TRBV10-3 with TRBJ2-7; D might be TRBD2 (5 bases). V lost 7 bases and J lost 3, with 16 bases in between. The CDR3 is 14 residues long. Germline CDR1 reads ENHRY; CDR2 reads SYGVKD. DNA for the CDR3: TGTGCCATCAAGAGGGAGAACGTCAACTACGAGCAGTACTTC. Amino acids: CAIKRENVNYEQYF.

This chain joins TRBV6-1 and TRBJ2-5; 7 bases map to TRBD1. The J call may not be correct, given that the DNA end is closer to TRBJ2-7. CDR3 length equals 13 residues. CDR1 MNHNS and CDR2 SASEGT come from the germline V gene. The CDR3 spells CASRSWDSNEQYF. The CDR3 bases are TGTGCCAGCAGGAGTTGGGACAGTAACGAGCAGTACTTC.

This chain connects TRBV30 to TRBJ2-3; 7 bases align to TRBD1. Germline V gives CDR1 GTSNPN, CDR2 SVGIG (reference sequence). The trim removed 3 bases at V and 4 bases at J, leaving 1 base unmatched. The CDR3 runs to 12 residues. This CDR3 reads CAWRQGADTQYF. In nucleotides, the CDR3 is TGTGCCTGGAGGCAGGGGGCAGATACGCAGTATTTT.